These 5 T cell receptor beta chains were sequenced from one sample in a study of a mutant IDH1 vaccine in newly diagnosed glioma (dated by TCRdb to the early 2020s). The sample's time point label is to be understood as: baseline, week 1 (first vaccination visit). According to the study, the label for this sample's treatment or condition signals: pre-vaccination baseline after standard-of-care therapy. The library came from the immunoSEQ multiplex PCR assay. TCRdb retrieved this table from immuneACCESS and kept in-frame rearrangements only. Not all clones are present; in checked studies, unresolved V genes account for under half, and no reason is known for the remainder. The sample table contains approximately 70,000 clones; only one count was recorded for more than 65% of them. In total, the top ten clones hold around 8.2% of the sample. The starting material was PBMCs, obtained from a glioma patient treated with radiotherapy, temozolomide or both. Every receptor here comes from a man aged 50 or older with glioma.

The chain carries TRBV6-6 and TRBJ1-2; D remains unclear. The CDR3 consists of 13 residues. Germline CDR1 MNHNY, CDR2 SVGAGI (reference sequence). V was cut by 5 bases and J by 6 bases, with 13 bases left in between. Written as DNA, the CDR3 is TGTGCCAGCAGTACCGGGAATTGGAATGGCTACACCTTC. Protein product: CASSTGNWNGYTF.

The V and J genes are TRBV15 and TRBJ1-3; D call uncertain. V lost 4 bases, J lost 0 bases, and 13 bases lay in between. Germline CDR1 is LNHNV and CDR2 is YYDKDF (reference sequence). There are 16 residues in the CDR3. The CDR3 sequence: CATSTGRSSSGNTIYF. The CDR3 nucleotides read TGTGCCACCAGCACCGGCAGAAGTTCCTCTGGAAACACCATATATTTT.

This chain links TRBV2 with TRBJ1-3; D gene unclear. The germline gives CDR1 SNHLY, CDR2 FYNNEI. V was clipped by 6 bases and J by 2 bases, with 17 bases between them. The CDR3 covers 16 residues. In DNA form, the CDR3 reads TGTGCCAGCAGGGCAGGCGGTACGGGTACTGGAAACACCATATATTTT. Translation: CASRAGGTGTGNTIYF.

The table lists this clone with a few counts. The CDR3 is CASSDPPSGGGQPQHF. CDR3 DNA sequence: TGCGCCAGCAGTGACCCGCCTTCAGGGGGCGGGCAGCCCCAGCATTTT. V gene TRBV10-2 combines with J gene TRBJ1-5; TRBD1 aligns across 8 bases. CDR1 is WSHSY and CDR2 is SAAADI in the germline V gene. Trimming at V came to 3 bases and at J to 7 bases, leaving 11 bases not matched to a gene. CDR3 length: 16 residues.

J is TRBJ1-1 and V is TRBV27; D may be TRBD1 (6 bases). This CDR3 region has 13 residues. The V gene lost 3 bases and the J gene lost 5 bases, with 10 bases spanning the gap. Germline values: CDR1 MNHEY, CDR2 SMNVEV (reference sequence). CDR3 residues: CASSFTGQTEAFF. The CDR3 nucleotides read TGTGCCAGCAGTTTCACAGGGCAGACTGAAGCTTTCTTT.